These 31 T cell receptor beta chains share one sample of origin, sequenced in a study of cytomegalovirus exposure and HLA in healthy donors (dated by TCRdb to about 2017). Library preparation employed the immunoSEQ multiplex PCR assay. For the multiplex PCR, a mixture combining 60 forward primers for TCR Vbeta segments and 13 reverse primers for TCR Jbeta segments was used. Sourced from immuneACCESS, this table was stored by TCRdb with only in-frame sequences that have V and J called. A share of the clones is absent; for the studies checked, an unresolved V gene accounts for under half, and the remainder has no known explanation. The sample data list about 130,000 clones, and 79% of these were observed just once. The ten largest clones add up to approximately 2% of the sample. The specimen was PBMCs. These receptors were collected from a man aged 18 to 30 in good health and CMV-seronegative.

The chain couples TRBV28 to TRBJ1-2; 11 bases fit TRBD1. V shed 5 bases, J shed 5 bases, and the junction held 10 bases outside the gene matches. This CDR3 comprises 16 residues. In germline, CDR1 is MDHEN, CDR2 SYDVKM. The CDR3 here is CASSPSRGQGAYGYTF. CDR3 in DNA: TGTGCCAGCAGTCCCTCTCGTGGACAGGGGGCATATGGCTACACCTTC.

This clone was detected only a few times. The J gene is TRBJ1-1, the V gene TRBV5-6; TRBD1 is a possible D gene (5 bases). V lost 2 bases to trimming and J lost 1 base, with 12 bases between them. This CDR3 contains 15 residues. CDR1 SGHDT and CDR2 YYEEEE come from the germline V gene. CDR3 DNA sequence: TGTGCCAGCAGCTTTCGGCCAGGGAAGAACACTGAAGCTTTCTTT. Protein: CASSFRPGKNTEAFF.

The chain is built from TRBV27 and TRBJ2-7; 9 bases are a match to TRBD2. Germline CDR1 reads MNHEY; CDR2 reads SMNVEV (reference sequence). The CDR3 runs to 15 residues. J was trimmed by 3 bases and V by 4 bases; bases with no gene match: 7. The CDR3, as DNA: TGTGCCAGCAGTTCCCGGACTAGCGTATTCTACGAGCAGTACTTC. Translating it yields CASSSRTSVFYEQYF.

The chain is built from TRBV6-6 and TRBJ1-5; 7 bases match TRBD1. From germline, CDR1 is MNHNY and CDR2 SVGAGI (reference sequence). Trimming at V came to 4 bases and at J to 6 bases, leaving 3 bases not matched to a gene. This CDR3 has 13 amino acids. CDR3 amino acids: CASSWDSLQPQHF. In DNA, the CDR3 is TGTGCCAGCAGTTGGGACAGCCTTCAGCCCCAGCATTTT.

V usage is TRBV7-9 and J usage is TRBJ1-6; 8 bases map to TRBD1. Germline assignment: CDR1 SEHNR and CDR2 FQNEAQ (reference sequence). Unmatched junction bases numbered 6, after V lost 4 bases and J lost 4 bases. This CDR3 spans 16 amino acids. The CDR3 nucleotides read TGTGCCAGCAGCTCAGGACAGGGCTTTTATAATTCACCCCTCCACTTT. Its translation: CASSSGQGFYNSPLHF.

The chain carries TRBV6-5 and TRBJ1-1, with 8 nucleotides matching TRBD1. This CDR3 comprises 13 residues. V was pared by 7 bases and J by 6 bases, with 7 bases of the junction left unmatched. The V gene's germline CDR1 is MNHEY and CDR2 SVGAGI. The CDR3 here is CASNGQGRSEAFF. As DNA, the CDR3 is TGTGCCAGCAATGGACAGGGTCGGTCTGAAGCTTTCTTT.

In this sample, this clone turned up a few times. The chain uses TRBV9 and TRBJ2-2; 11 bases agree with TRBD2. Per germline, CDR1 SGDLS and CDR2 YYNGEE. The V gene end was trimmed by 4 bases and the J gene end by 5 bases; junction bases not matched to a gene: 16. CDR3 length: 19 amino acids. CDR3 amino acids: CASSTRTSGSVSGTGELFF. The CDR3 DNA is TGTGCCAGCAGCACACGTACTAGCGGGAGTGTTTCGGGTACCGGGGAGCTGTTTTTT. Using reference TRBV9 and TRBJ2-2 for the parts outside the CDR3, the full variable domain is DSGVTQTPKHLITATGQRVTLRCSPRSGDLSVYWYQQSLDQGLQFLIQYYNGEERAKGNILERFSAQQFPDLHSELNLSSLELGDSALYFCASSTRTSGSVSGTGELFFGEGSRLTVL.

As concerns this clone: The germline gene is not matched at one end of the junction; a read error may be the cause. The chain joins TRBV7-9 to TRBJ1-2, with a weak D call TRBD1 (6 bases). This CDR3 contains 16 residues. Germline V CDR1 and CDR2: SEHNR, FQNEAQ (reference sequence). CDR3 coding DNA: TGTTCCAGCAGCTTAGCGACCCGGGACACAAAAGCGGGCTACACCTTC. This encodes CSSSLATRDTKAGYTF.

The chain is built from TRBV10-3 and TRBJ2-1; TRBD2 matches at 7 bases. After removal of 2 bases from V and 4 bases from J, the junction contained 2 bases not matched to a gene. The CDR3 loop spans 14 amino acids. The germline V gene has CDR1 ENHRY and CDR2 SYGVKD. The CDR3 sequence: CAISELADYNEQFF. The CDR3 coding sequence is TGTGCCATCAGTGAGCTAGCGGATTACAATGAGCAGTTCTTC.

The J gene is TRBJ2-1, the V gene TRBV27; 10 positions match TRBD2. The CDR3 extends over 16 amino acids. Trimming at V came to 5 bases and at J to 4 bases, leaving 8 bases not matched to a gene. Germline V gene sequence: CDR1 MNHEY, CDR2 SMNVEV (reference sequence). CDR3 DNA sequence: TGTGCCAGCAGTCCCAGGACTAGCGGCACATACAATGAGCAGTTCTTC. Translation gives CASSPRTSGTYNEQFF.

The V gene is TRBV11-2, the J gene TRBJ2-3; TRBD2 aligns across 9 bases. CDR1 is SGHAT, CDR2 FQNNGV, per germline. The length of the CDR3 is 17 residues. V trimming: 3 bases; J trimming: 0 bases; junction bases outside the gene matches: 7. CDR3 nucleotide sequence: TGTGCCAGCAGCTTGGGATCCCTAGCGGGGAGCACAGATACGCAGTATTTT. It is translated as CASSLGSLAGSTDTQYF.

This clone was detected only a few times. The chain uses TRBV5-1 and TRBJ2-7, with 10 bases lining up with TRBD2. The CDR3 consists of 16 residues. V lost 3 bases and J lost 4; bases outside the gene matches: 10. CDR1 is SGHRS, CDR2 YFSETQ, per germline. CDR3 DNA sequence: TGCGCCAGCAGCTCCAGTCCTAGCGGGAGCGGGTACGAGCAGTACTTC. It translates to CASSSSPSGSGYEQYF.

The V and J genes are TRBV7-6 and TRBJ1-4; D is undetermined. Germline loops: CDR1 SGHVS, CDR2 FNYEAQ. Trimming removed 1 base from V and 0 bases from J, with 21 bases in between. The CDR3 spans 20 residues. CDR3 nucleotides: TGTGCCAGCAGCTTAGATAGGCGGATTTATCTTTTTGCAACTAATGAAAAACTGTTTTTT. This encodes CASSLDRRIYLFATNEKLFF.

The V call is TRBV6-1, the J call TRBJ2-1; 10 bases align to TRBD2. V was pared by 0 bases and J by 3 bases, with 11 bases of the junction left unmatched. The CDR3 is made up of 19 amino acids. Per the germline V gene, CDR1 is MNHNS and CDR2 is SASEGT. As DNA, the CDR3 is TGTGCCAGCAGTGAAGCGTGGCTAGCGGGAGATCGACGCTACAATGAGCAGTTCTTC. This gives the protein CASSEAWLAGDRRYNEQFF.

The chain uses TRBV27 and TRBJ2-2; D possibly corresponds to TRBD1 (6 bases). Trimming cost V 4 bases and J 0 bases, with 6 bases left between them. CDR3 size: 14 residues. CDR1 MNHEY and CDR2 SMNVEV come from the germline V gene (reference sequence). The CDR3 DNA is TGTGCCAGCAGTTGGACAGCGAACACCGGGGAGCTGTTTTTT. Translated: CASSWTANTGELFF.

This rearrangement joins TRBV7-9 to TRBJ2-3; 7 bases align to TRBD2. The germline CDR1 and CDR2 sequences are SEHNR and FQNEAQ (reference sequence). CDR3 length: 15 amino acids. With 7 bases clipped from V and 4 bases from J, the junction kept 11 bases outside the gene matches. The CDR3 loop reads CASTWWGGAADTQYF. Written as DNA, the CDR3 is TGTGCCAGCACCTGGTGGGGGGGAGCGGCAGATACGCAGTATTTT.

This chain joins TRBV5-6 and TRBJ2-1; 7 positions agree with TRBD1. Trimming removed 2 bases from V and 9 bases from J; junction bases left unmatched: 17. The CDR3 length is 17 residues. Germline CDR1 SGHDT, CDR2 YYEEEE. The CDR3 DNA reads TGTGCCAGCAGCTTCGGCCTGACAGGGATGGGAACGGCTGAGCAGTTCTTC. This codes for CASSFGLTGMGTAEQFF.

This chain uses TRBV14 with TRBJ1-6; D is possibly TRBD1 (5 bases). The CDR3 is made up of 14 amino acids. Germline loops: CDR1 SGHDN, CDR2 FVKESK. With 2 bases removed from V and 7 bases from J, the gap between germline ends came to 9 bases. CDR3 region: CASSQIGANSPLHF. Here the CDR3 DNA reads TGTGCCAGCAGCCAAATAGGGGCGAATTCACCCCTCCACTTT.

The CDR3 region has the DNA TGCGCCAGCAACCCCGGGACAGGGGGCGCGTACGAGCAGTACTTC. This codes for CASNPGTGGAYEQYF. This chain links TRBV4-3 with TRBJ2-7; 12 bases line up with TRBD1. J lost 4 bases, V lost 7 bases, and 8 bases had no gene match. The CDR3 has 15 amino acids. The germline V gene has CDR1 LGHNA and CDR2 YSLEER.

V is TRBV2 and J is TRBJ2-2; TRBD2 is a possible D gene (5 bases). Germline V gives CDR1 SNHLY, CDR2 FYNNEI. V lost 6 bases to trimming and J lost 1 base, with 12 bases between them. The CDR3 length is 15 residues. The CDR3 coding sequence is TGTGCCAGCAGCGGAGCAGGACTGAACACCGGGGAGCTGTTTTTT. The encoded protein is CASSGAGLNTGELFF.

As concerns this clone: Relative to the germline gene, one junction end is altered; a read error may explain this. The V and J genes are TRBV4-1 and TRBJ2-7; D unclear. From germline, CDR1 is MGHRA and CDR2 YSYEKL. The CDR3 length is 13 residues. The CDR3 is CAGSQESSYEQYF. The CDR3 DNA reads TGCGCCGGCAGCCAAGAATCCAGCTACGAGCAGTACTTC.

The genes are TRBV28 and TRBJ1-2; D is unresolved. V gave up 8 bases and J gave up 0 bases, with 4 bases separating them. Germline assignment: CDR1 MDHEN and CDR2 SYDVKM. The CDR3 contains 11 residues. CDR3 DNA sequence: TGTGCCAGCTTCTCTAACTATGGCTACACCTTC. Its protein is CASFSNYGYTF.

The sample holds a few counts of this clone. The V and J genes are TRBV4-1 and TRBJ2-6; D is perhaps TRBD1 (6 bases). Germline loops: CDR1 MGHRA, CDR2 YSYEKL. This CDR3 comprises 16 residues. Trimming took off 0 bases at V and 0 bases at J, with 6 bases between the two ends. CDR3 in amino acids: CASSQEGHSGANVLTF. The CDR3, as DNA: TGCGCCAGCAGCCAAGAGGGACACTCTGGGGCCAACGTCCTGACTTTC.

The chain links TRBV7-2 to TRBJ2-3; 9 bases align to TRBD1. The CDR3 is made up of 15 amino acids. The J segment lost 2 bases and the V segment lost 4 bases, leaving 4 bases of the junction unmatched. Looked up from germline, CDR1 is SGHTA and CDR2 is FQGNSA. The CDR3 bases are TGTGCCAGCAGCTGGGGGACAGGGCTCACAGATACGCAGTATTTT. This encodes CASSWGTGLTDTQYF. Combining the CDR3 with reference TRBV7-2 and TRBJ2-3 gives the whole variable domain GAGVSQSPSNKVTEKGKDVELRCDPISGHTALYWYRQSLGQGLEFLIYFQGNSAPDKSGLPSDRFSAERTGGSVSTLTIQRTQQEDSAVYLCASSWGTGLTDTQYFGPGTRLTVL.

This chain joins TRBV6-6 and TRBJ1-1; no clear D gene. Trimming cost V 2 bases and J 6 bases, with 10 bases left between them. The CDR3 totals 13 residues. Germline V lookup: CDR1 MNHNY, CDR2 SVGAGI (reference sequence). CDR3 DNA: TGTGCCAGCAGTTACGCCCCAACAGCTGAAGCTTTCTTT. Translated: CASSYAPTAEAFF.

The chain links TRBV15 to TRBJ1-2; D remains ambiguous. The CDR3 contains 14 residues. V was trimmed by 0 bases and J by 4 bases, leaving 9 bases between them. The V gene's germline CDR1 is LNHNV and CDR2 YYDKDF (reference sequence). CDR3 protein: CATSRDITAYGYTF. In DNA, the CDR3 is TGTGCCACCAGCAGAGATATAACAGCCTATGGCTACACCTTC.

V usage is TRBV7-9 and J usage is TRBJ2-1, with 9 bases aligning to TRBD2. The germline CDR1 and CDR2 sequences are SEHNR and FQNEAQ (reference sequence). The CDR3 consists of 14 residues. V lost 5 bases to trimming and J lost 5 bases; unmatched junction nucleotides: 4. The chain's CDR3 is CASSGSGRDNEQFF. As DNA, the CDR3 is TGTGCCAGCAGCGGTAGCGGGAGAGACAATGAGCAGTTCTTC.

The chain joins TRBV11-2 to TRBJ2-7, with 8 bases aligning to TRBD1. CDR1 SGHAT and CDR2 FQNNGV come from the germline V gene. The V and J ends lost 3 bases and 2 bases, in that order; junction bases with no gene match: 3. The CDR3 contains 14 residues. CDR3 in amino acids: CASSFETGAYEQYF. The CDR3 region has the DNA TGTGCCAGCAGCTTTGAGACAGGGGCCTACGAGCAGTACTTC.

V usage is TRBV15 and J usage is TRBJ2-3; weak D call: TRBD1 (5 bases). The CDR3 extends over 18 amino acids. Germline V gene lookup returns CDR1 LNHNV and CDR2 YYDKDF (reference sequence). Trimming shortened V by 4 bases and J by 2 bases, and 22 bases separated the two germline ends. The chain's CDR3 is CATSIDHPTGTLTDTQYF. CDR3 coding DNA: TGTGCCACCAGCATAGACCACCCAACAGGAACCCTCACAGATACGCAGTATTTT.

CDR3 amino acids: CATGQTNTEAFF. The CDR3 nucleotides read TGTGCCACGGGACAGACGAACACTGAAGCTTTCTTT. The J gene is TRBJ1-1, the V gene TRBV27, with 7 positions matching TRBD1. The length of the CDR3 is 12 residues. Germline trimming cut 10 bases from V and 1 base from J; bases unmatched to any gene: 3. Germline CDR1 and CDR2: MNHEY and SMNVEV (reference sequence).

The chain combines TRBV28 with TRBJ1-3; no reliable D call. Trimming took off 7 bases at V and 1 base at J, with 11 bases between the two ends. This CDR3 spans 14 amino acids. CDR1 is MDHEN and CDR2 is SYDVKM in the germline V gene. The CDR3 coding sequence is TGTGCCAGCACCGAATCGGGGTCTGGAAACACCATATATTTT. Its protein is CASTESGSGNTIYF.